Below, 18 T cell receptor beta chains from the same sample are listed, as sequenced in a study of yellow fever vaccine responses in identical twins. TCRdb processed the RT-PCR reads anew with MiXCR; each CDR3 protein has one entry. The table lists about 10,000 distinct CDR3 sequences, roughly 85% of them singletons. This sample comprised T cells from blood (PBMCs), unsorted or a sorted subset (not recorded which), obtained before or after yellow fever vaccination (not recorded which). These receptors were obtained from a woman between 18 and 30 years old who received the yellow fever vaccine.

This rearrangement joins TRBV19 to TRBJ2-2, with D hard to call. V lost 7 bases, J lost 1 base, and 10 bases lay in between. This CDR3 comprises 14 residues. Germline lookup yields CDR1 LNHDA and CDR2 SQIVND (reference sequence). The CDR3 here is CASTSAQNTGELFF. The CDR3 bases are TGTGCCAGTACTTCAGCCCAGAACACCGGGGAGCTGTTTTTT.

This clonotype was observed once. The chain links TRBV11-1 to TRBJ2-1; D may be TRBD1 (5 bases). CDR3 length: 16 amino acids. V was cut by 4 bases and J by 5 bases, with 18 bases left in between. Germline values: CDR1 SGHAT, CDR2 FQDESV (reference sequence). The CDR3 bases are TGTGCCAGCAGCTCACGGACACCCGGAAAAAACAATGAGCAGTTCTTC. Amino acid sequence: CASSSRTPGKNNEQFF.

V usage is TRBV4-1 and J usage is TRBJ2-3, with 7 nucleotides matching TRBD2. Germline V gene data show CDR1 as MGHRA and CDR2 as YSYEKL. Germline trimming cut 1 base from V and 3 bases from J; bases unmatched to any gene: 10. The CDR3 loop spans 17 amino acids. The CDR3 sequence is CASSQGPTSAVTDTQYF. CDR3 coding DNA: TGCGCCAGCAGCCAAGGACCAACTAGCGCCGTAACAGATACGCAGTATTTT.

This clonotype showed up just once. The CDR3 DNA sequence: TGTGCCAGCAGTTTGTCGGTCGGATATAATTCACCCCTCCACTTT. Residues: CASSLSVGYNSPLHF. The rearrangement uses TRBV27 and TRBJ1-6; D remains ambiguous. The CDR3 is made up of 15 amino acids. V lost 3 bases and J lost 4, with 10 bases in between. Germline loops: CDR1 MNHEY, CDR2 SMNVEV (reference sequence).

The chain couples TRBV3-1 to TRBJ2-1; 11 bases are shared with TRBD1. The CDR3 spans 15 residues. The ends lost 4 bases at V and 6 bases at J; junction bases unmatched: 5. Per the germline V gene, CDR1 is LGHDT and CDR2 is YNNKEL (reference sequence). CDR3 coding DNA: TGTGCCAGCAGCCCTGGACAGGGGGCGCCCAATGAGCAGTTCTTC. It translates to CASSPGQGAPNEQFF.

This chain joins TRBV18 and TRBJ1-3; D is possibly TRBD1 (5 bases). Germline V CDR1 and CDR2: KGHSH, LQKENI. There are 12 residues in the CDR3. Trimming left V 10 bases short and J 4 bases short, with 11 bases between. The CDR3 sequence is CAIGGSGNTIYF. Here the CDR3 DNA reads TGTGCCATCGGGGGATCCGGAAACACCATATATTTT. Full variable domain (missing parts from reference TRBV18 and TRBJ1-3): NAGVMQNPRHLVRRRGQEARLRCSPMKGHSHVYWYRQLPEEGLKFMVYLQKENIIDESGMPKERFSAEFPKEGPSILRIQQVVRGDSAAYFCAIGGSGNTIYFGEGSWLTVV.

J is TRBJ2-3 and V is TRBV18; a possible D gene is TRBD2 (6 bases). This CDR3 has 17 amino acids. The V end was cut by 3 bases, the J end by 2 bases, with 18 bases between. Germline V gives CDR1 KGHSH, CDR2 LQKENI. The CDR3 coding sequence is TGTGCCAGCTCACCGTCCCAGGTTGGCGGGAACACAGATACGCAGTATTTT. Amino acids: CASSPSQVGGNTDTQYF.

V gene TRBV15 combines with J gene TRBJ1-1; D is unresolved. The CDR3 is made up of 15 amino acids. The V end was cut by 1 base, the J end by 2 bases, with 11 bases between. In germline, CDR1 is LNHNV, CDR2 YYDKDF (reference sequence). In DNA form, the CDR3 reads TGTGCCACCAGCAGAGTTCGCGAATTAAACACTGAAGCTTTCTTT. Translated: CATSRVRELNTEAFF.

V gene TRBV28 combines with J gene TRBJ1-2; D call uncertain. The V end was cut by 1 base, the J end by 4 bases, with 7 bases between. The CDR3 covers 13 residues. Germline V lookup: CDR1 MDHEN, CDR2 SYDVKM. CDR3 loop: CASSLSSFYGYTF. As DNA, the CDR3 is TGTGCCAGCAGTTTATCCTCTTTCTATGGCTACACCTTC.

This clonotype was counted a single time. The CDR3 DNA is TGCGCCAGCAGCCATGGGACCTGGGTAGATACGCAGTATTTT. It specifies CASSHGTWVDTQYF. The genes are TRBV4-1 and TRBJ2-3; tentatively, D is TRBD1 or TRBD2 (5 bases each). Trimming removed 3 bases at V and 5 bases at J, with 12 bases between. This CDR3 is 14 amino acids long. Germline values: CDR1 MGHRA, CDR2 YSYEKL.

The chain employs TRBV29-1 and TRBJ2-5; no clear D. The CDR3 extends over 14 amino acids. The V end lost 5 bases, the J end lost 2 bases, and 15 bases lay between the germline ends. Germline loops: CDR1 SQVTM, CDR2 ANQGSEA. The CDR3 here is CSVCVSGSQETQYF. The CDR3 DNA sequence: TGCAGCGTTTGCGTATCAGGATCACAAGAGACCCAGTACTTC.

V is TRBV10-1 and J is TRBJ1-6, with 8 bases matching TRBD1. The germline gives CDR1 WNHNN, CDR2 SYGVQD (reference sequence). Trimming at V came to 7 bases and at J to 7 bases, leaving 6 bases not matched to a gene. CDR3 size: 14 residues. The CDR3 loop reads CASKGQGWNSPLHF. In nucleotides, the CDR3 is TGCGCCAGCAAAGGACAGGGTTGGAATTCACCCCTCCACTTT.

The V and J genes are TRBV6-1 and TRBJ2-3; D possibly corresponds to TRBD1 (6 bases). Germline V gene data show CDR1 as MNHNS and CDR2 as SASEGT. The CDR3 is 14 amino acids. V was clipped by 7 bases and J by 4 bases, with 15 bases between them. CDR3 nucleotides: TGTGCCAGCACCTACAGGGTTAGCGCAGATACGCAGTATTTT. It yields the protein CASTYRVSADTQYF.

The rearrangement links TRBV2 to TRBJ1-2; D uncertain. This CDR3 is 14 amino acids long. Deletions cut 1 base from V and 1 base from J, with 7 bases between. Germline V lookup: CDR1 SNHLY, CDR2 FYNNEI. The CDR3 protein is CASSEGSHNYGYTF. CDR3 bases: TGTGCCAGCAGTGAAGGGTCCCATAACTATGGCTACACCTTC.

The chain combines TRBV5-6 with TRBJ2-1, with a tentative D call TRBD1 (6 bases). The CDR3 has 16 amino acids. The V gene lost 5 bases and the J gene lost 0 bases, with 15 bases spanning the gap. CDR1 and CDR2 from the germline V gene are SGHDT and YYEEEE. This CDR3 reads CASREETGSSYNEQFF. In nucleotides, the CDR3 is TGTGCCAGCAGGGAAGAAACAGGGAGCTCCTACAATGAGCAGTTCTTC.

The rearrangement links TRBV5-1 to TRBJ2-3, with a weak D call TRBD2 (7 bases). V was shortened by 0 bases and J by 3 bases, with 14 bases between the two germline ends. Germline V gene sequence: CDR1 SGHRS, CDR2 YFSETQ. CDR3 size: 16 residues. The CDR3 sequence: CASSLVGGGNTDTQYF. The CDR3, as DNA: TGCGCCAGCAGCTTGGTAGGCGGGGGCAATACAGATACGCAGTATTTT.

This rearrangement joins TRBV29-1 to TRBJ2-5; no firm D call. This CDR3 comprises 11 residues. Trimming stripped 6 bases from V and 2 bases from J, with 7 bases between. CDR1 is SQVTM, CDR2 ANQGSEA, per germline. CDR3 coding DNA: TGCAGCGTCACAGTACAAGAGACCCAGTACTTC. Residues: CSVTVQETQYF.

The chain employs TRBV11-2 and TRBJ2-1; the D call may be TRBD1 or TRBD2 (7 bases each). V was shortened by 9 bases and J by 9 bases, with 30 bases between the two germline ends. The CDR3 covers 17 residues. Germline CDR1 SGHAT, CDR2 FQNNGV. The CDR3 is CASTGGVGQRLRTEQFF. The DNA for the CDR3 is TGTGCCAGTACGGGGGGTGTGGGACAGAGATTACGGACTGAGCAGTTCTTC.